What follows are 17 T cell receptor beta chains derived from one specimen sequenced in a study of T cell responses to AZD1222 COVID-19 vaccine. The protocol was immunoSEQ multiplex PCR, while the TCRdb copy is restricted to in-frame clones and leaves out a portion. The sample holds about 98,000 clones, roughly 84% seen once. Specimen: peripheral blood, collected on day 0 of AZD1222 vaccination. The source of these receptors is an adult in good health.

The chain is built from TRBV18 and TRBJ2-6, with D unclear. V lost 2 bases, J lost 0 bases, and 11 bases lay in between. Germline V gene data show CDR1 as KGHSH and CDR2 as LQKENI. The CDR3 covers 17 residues. The CDR3 region is CASSPAAPFSGANVLTF. DNA for the CDR3: TGTGCCAGCTCACCAGCAGCTCCTTTCTCTGGGGCCAACGTCCTGACTTTC.

The chain links TRBV28 to TRBJ2-5; 11 nucleotides align to TRBD2. Trimming took 6 bases from V and 5 from J; bases not matched to a gene: 14. The CDR3 covers 17 residues. CDR1 and CDR2 (germline): MDHEN, SYDVKM. The DNA for the CDR3 is TGTGCCAGCAGCCTTCCCGGGACTAGCGGTCTAAGGGAGACCCAGTACTTC. The encoded protein is CASSLPGTSGLRETQYF.

V gene TRBV6-5 combines with J gene TRBJ2-6; D is ambiguous. Germline CDR1 is MNHEY and CDR2 is SVGAGI. V was clipped by 5 bases and J by 10 bases, with 6 bases between them. The CDR3 totals 11 residues. CDR3 residues: CASSPLNVLTF. The CDR3 DNA follows: TGTGCCAGCAGTCCGCTAAACGTCCTGACTTTC.

This rearrangement joins TRBV27 to TRBJ1-5; 8 nucleotides match TRBD1. The J segment lost 4 bases and the V segment lost 6 bases, leaving 5 bases of the junction unmatched. The germline gives CDR1 MNHEY, CDR2 SMNVEV (reference sequence). The CDR3 runs to 14 residues. DNA for the CDR3: TGTGCCAGCAGCCCGACAGGGGTGAATCAGCCCCAGCATTTT. Protein: CASSPTGVNQPQHF.

This chain connects TRBV7-2 to TRBJ1-5; TRBD1 aligns across 7 bases. CDR1 and CDR2 from the germline V gene are SGHTA and FQGNSA. This CDR3 is built from 15 residues. With V trimmed by 1 base and J by 4 bases, 4 bases remained unmatched. As DNA, the CDR3 is TGTGCCAGCAGCTTAGATACAGGGGTAAATCAGCCCCAGCATTTT. Protein: CASSLDTGVNQPQHF.

The chain couples TRBV28 to TRBJ1-3; D ambiguous. The CDR3 length is 14 residues. CDR1 MDHEN and CDR2 SYDVKM come from the germline V gene. The V end lost 7 bases, the J end lost 1 base, and 11 bases lay between the germline ends. CDR3 nucleotide sequence: TGTGCCAGCACACCCTCAAAATCTGGAAACACCATATATTTT. Its translation: CASTPSKSGNTIYF.

The CDR3 bases are TGTGCCAGCAGCCAAGGAGGGGGGAACTACGAGCAGTACTTC. Protein sequence: CASSQGGGNYEQYF. This rearrangement joins TRBV3-1 (or the pseudogene TRBV3-2) to TRBJ2-7; D tentatively fits TRBD1 or TRBD2 (6 bases each). CDR1 LGHDT and CDR2 YNNKEL come from the germline V gene (reference sequence). V was clipped by 1 base and J by 3 bases, with 10 bases between them. CDR3 length: 14 amino acids.

The chain combines TRBV27 with TRBJ2-3, with unresolved D. V lost 3 bases to trimming and J lost 1 base, with 8 bases between them. The CDR3 is 14 amino acids. The V gene's germline CDR1 is MNHEY and CDR2 SMNVEV (reference sequence). This chain's CDR3 is CASSFVRRTDTQYF. CDR3 in DNA: TGTGCCAGCAGTTTTGTTCGGCGCACAGATACGCAGTATTTT.

The chain is built from TRBV5-4 and TRBJ2-5; 10 nucleotides line up with TRBD2. This CDR3 spans 14 amino acids. The V gene end was trimmed by 5 bases and the J gene end by 2 bases; junction bases not matched to a gene: 3. Germline V gives CDR1 SGHNT, CDR2 YYREEE (reference sequence). The CDR3: CASSGTSEQETQYF. The CDR3 DNA sequence: TGTGCCAGCAGTGGGACTAGCGAGCAAGAGACCCAGTACTTC.

The rearrangement links TRBV6-1 to TRBJ1-2, with D hard to call. The V and J ends lost 3 bases and 0 bases respectively, with 14 bases between them. Germline CDR1 is MNHNS and CDR2 is SASEGT. The CDR3 has 16 amino acids. The CDR3 reads CASSDLAARSNYGYTF. The CDR3 DNA is TGTGCCAGCAGTGATTTGGCAGCCCGTTCTAACTATGGCTACACCTTC.

A single count supports this clone. The chain is built from TRBV11-2 and TRBJ2-3; 9 bases map to TRBD2. J lost 4 bases, V lost 6 bases, and 8 bases had no gene match. CDR3 length equals 15 residues. CDR1 is SGHAT, CDR2 FQNNGV, per germline. In DNA form, the CDR3 reads TGTGCCAGCAGTCGTAGCGGGAGTCCCGCAGATACGCAGTATTTT. This codes for CASSRSGSPADTQYF.

The gene calls are TRBV28 and TRBJ2-2; TRBD1 is a possible D gene (5 bases). From germline, CDR1 is MDHEN and CDR2 SYDVKM. This CDR3 is 13 amino acids long. V lost 6 bases and J 5 bases, leaving 10 bases between the germline ends. CDR3 sequence (DNA): TGTGCCAGCAGACCAGGGAATACCGGGGAGCTGTTTTTT. It codes for CASRPGNTGELFF.

This clone was detected only a few times. This chain uses TRBV9 with TRBJ2-6; 9 nucleotides line up with TRBD1. Trimming took 6 bases from V and 0 from J; bases not matched to a gene: 1. Per germline, CDR1 SGDLS and CDR2 YYNGEE. This CDR3 has 15 amino acids. DNA of the CDR3: TGTGCCAGCACGACAGGGGGCTCTGGGGCCAACGTCCTGACTTTC. Its translation: CASTTGGSGANVLTF.

This clone was counted a few times. V and J are TRBV7-9 and TRBJ1-1, with D unclear. The length of the CDR3 is 13 residues. Germline-derived CDR1 and CDR2 are SEHNR and FQNEAQ (reference sequence). V was trimmed by 1 base and J by 2 bases, leaving 5 bases between them. CDR3: CASSLGDNTEAFF. Written as DNA, the CDR3 is TGTGCCAGCAGCTTAGGAGACAACACTGAAGCTTTCTTT.

By proportion, this clone is medium-sized. The chain joins TRBV4-2 to TRBJ2-2; TRBD1 matches 10 bases. Germline V gene lookup returns CDR1 LGHNA and CDR2 YNFKEQ. V lost 5 bases, J lost 5 bases, and 5 bases stayed unmatched. This CDR3 has 15 amino acids. The CDR3: CASSYGQGETGELFF. CDR3 coding DNA: TGTGCCAGCAGCTATGGACAGGGGGAAACCGGGGAGCTGTTTTTT.

The chain couples TRBV7-6 to TRBJ1-2, with TRBD1 identical over 8 bases. J lost 7 bases, V lost 2 bases, and 3 bases had no gene match. The germline V gene has CDR1 SGHVS and CDR2 FNYEAQ. The CDR3 extends over 13 amino acids. The CDR3 nucleotides are TGTGCCAGCAGCTTACAGGGGGCAGGTGGCTACACCTTC. Residues: CASSLQGAGGYTF.

The rearrangement uses TRBV9 and TRBJ2-1; 8 positions agree with TRBD2. CDR3 length: 14 residues. The germline V gene has CDR1 SGDLS and CDR2 YYNGEE. The V and J ends lost 4 bases and 4 bases, in that order; junction bases with no gene match: 4. In nucleotides, the CDR3 is TGTGCCAGCAGCCGTAGCGGGAAATACAATGAGCAGTTCTTC. As protein: CASSRSGKYNEQFF.